The entry that follows covers one T cell receptor beta chain sequence. Its antigen is unidentified. The CDR3 totals 14 residues. The V gene end was trimmed by 4 bases and the J gene end by 7 bases; junction bases not matched to a gene: 6. The germline V gene encodes CDR1 SGHRS and CDR2 YFSETQ. TCRdb's copy holds only in-frame clones and misses some; the assay was immunoSEQ multiplex PCR. The sample records approximately 9,000 clones, approximately 85% being singletons. The data originate from a study of immune evolution from preneoplasia to lung adenocarcinoma. Study-wide background: HLA loss of heterozygosity: roughly 6.6% AIS, about 15% MIA, approximately 35% ADC, none AAH. Study observations and caveats: Top clone share appeared to fall from AAH through AIS, MIA, adenocarcinoma.

The receptor comes from a person aged 70 to 80 with lung adenocarcinoma. This chain joins TRBV5-1 and TRBJ1-2; 11 bases are shared with TRBD1. Sequences were obtained from FFPE minimally invasive lung adenocarcinoma tissue. Here the CDR3 DNA reads TGCGCCAGCAGCAGGACAGGGGGCGCCGGTGGCTACACCTTC. Translation gives CASSRTGGAGGYTF.